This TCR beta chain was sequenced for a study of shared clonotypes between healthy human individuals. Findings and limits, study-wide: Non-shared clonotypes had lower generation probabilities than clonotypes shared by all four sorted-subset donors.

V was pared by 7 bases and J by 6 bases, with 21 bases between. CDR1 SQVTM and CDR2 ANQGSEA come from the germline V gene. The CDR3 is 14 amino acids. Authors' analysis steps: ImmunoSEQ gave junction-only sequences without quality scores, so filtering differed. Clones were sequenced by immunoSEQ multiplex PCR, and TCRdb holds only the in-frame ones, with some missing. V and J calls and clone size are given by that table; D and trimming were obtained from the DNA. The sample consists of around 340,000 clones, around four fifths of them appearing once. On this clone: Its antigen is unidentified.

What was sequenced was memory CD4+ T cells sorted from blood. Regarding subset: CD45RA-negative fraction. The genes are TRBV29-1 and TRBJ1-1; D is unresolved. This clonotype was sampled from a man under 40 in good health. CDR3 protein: CSAGLVRGAAEAFF. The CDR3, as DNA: TGCAGCGCAGGACTGGTGCGCGGAGCCGCTGAAGCTTTCTTT.